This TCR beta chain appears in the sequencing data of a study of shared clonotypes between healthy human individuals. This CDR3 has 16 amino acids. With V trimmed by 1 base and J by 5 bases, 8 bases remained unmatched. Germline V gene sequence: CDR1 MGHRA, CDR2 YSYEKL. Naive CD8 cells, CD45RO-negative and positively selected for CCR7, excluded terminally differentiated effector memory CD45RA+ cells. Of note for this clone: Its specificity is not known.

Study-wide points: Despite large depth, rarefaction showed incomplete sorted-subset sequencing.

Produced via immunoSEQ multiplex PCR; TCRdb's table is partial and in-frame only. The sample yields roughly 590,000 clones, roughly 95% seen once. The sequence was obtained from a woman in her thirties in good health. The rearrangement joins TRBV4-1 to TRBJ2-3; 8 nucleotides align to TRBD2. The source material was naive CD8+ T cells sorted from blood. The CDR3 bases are TGCGCCAGCAGCCAAGCTTTCGGGAGGGCCCAAGATACGCAGTATTTT. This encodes CASSQAFGRAQDTQYF.